The rows below give T cell receptor beta chains drawn from one sample of a study of shared clonotypes between healthy human individuals. TCRdb's copy holds only in-frame clones and misses some; the assay was immunoSEQ multiplex PCR. Of 2 million to 2.5 million clones in the sample, 90% to 95% were seen once. The sequenced material came from naive CD4+ T cells from PBMCs. The source of these receptors is a man in his late teens or twenties in good health. Some clones in this sample may be carry-over from other donors' samples. Both conserved end residues are part of each CDR3.

v_gene: TRBV27; j_gene: TRBJ2-7; CDR3aa: CASSFWDRASEQYF
v_gene: TRBV19; j_gene: TRBJ2-1; CDR3aa: CASTTNVGVEQFF
v_gene: TRBV19; j_gene: TRBJ2-2; CDR3aa: CASSTYTGELFF
v_gene: TRBV30; j_gene: TRBJ2-5; CDR3aa: CSGTSGRSETQYF
v_gene: TRBV29-1; j_gene: TRBJ2-4; CDR3aa: CSVSWGAKNIQYF
v_gene: TRBV27; j_gene: TRBJ2-2; CDR3aa: CASSFLAGNTGELFF
v_gene: TRBV29-1; j_gene: TRBJ2-2; CDR3aa: CSVETVGTGLTGELFF
v_gene: TRBV14; j_gene: TRBJ1-2; CDR3aa: CASSHNRGSYGYTF
v_gene: TRBV19; j_gene: TRBJ2-3; CDR3aa: CASSIEPGSRSTDTQYF
v_gene: TRBV7-8; j_gene: TRBJ2-5; CDR3aa: CASSSLAGQETQYF
v_gene: TRBV5-5; j_gene: TRBJ2-5; CDR3aa: CASSPPPGTQYF
v_gene: TRBV6-5; j_gene: TRBJ1-2; CDR3aa: CASSPRENYGYTF
v_gene: TRBV2; j_gene: TRBJ2-7; CDR3aa: CASSERFMSGGEQYF
v_gene: TRBV2; j_gene: TRBJ2-2; CDR3aa: CASSEEAGAVELFF
v_gene: TRBV5-1; j_gene: TRBJ2-7; CDR3aa: CASSSGTLPSYEQYF
v_gene: TRBV12-5; j_gene: TRBJ2-2; CDR3aa: CASGFSGGNTGELFF
v_gene: TRBV5-1; j_gene: TRBJ2-1; CDR3aa: CASSLELAGANEQFF
v_gene: TRBV5-1; j_gene: TRBJ2-7; CDR3aa: CASSLDRGREQYF
v_gene: TRBV5-1; j_gene: TRBJ2-7; CDR3aa: CASSLLRTSYEQYF
v_gene: TRBV7-3; j_gene: TRBJ1-2; CDR3aa: CASGVGWGYGYTF
v_gene: TRBV19; j_gene: TRBJ2-1; CDR3aa: CASSIAGRGGYNEQFF
v_gene: TRBV7-2; j_gene: TRBJ2-7; CDR3aa: CASSLRGRGRYEQYF
v_gene: TRBV9; j_gene: TRBJ2-6; CDR3aa: CASRTTGANVLTF
v_gene: TRBV7-3; j_gene: TRBJ2-2; CDR3aa: CASSPRPPGTGELFF
v_gene: TRBV18; j_gene: TRBJ2-1; CDR3aa: CASSRKGLAGDNEQFF
v_gene: TRBV28; j_gene: TRBJ2-7; CDR3aa: CASSSNYEQYF